This T cell receptor beta chain stems from a study of blood T cell repertoires in COVID-19. Study-level background: Samples representing acute and convalescent COVID-19 were sourced from the United States, Italy and Spain.

Participants were aged about 18 to 100 years from more than 20 US areas. Assignments of participants to cohorts depended upon their own reported clinical history. Authors' processing steps: Reference gene primer amplification gave nucleated cell count estimates. Assay: immunoSEQ multiplex PCR; the TCRdb copy retains only in-frame clones and omits some. Clonal size and the V and J genes are those of that table, whereas D and trimming came from the DNA. The sample shows approximately 250,000 clones, approximately 89% of them seen only once. From germline, CDR1 is SGHDN and CDR2 FVKESK. This CDR3 spans 16 amino acids. Trimming removed 1 base at V and 0 bases at J, with 12 bases between.

Specimen: PBMCs or T cells enriched from blood (not recorded which). The chain has TRBV14 and TRBJ1-1; D is uncertain. This sequence was found in a woman aged 40-49 years with acute COVID-19. CDR3 nucleotides: TGTGCCAGCAGCCAAGTGGTTAGCGCCATGAACACTGAAGCTTTCTTT. Translating it yields CASSQVVSAMNTEAFF. The whole variable domain, filled in from reference TRBV14 and TRBJ1-1, reads EAGVTQFPSHSVIEKGQTVTLRCDPISGHDNLYWYRRVMGKEIKFLLHFVKESKQDESGMPNNRFLAERTGGTYSTLKVQPAELEDSGVYFCASSQVVSAMNTEAFFGQGTRLTVV.